These 2 T cell receptor beta chains originate from one sample sequenced in a study of identical twins. TCRdb redid the calling of the 5' RACE reads with MiXCR, one entry per CDR3 protein. The table lists 1.5 million to 2 million distinct CDR3 sequences, about 32% of them singletons, with about 0.27% in the top ten. The sequenced sample consisted of cord blood. All receptors derive from a newborn girl in good health.

The rearrangement links TRBV20-1 to TRBJ2-7; 11 bases match TRBD2. The CDR3 is 15 residues long. Germline lookup yields CDR1 DFQATT and CDR2 SNEGSKA (reference sequence). The V and J ends lost 6 bases and 7 bases, in that order; junction bases with no gene match: 14. Here the CDR3 DNA reads TGCAGTGCCTATGGTGGTAGCGGGGGGGGGAATGAGCAGTACTTC. As protein: CSAYGGSGGGNEQYF.

The chain joins TRBV5-1 to TRBJ2-1, with D perhaps TRBD1 or TRBD2 (6 bases each). The J call may be mistaken, given a closer DNA end match to TRBJ2-7. This CDR3 has 15 amino acids. Germline V CDR1 and CDR2: SGHRS, YFSETQ. CDR3: CASSTGRSSYNEQYF. CDR3 nucleotides: TGCGCCAGCAGCACAGGGAGGAGCTCCTACAATGAGCAGTACTTC.